This T cell receptor beta chain was sequenced for a study of T cells in Graves' hyperthyroidism and ophthalmopathy. Fresh peripheral blood, approximately 10 ml, was the source of the PBMCs. RNA transcripts were the template for amplifying TCR beta CDR3 regions. TCR CDR3 underwent first-round RT-PCR with the HTBI primer set. From the multiplex PCR reads, TCRdb called clonotypes with MiXCR, one entry per CDR3 protein. The table records around 370,000 distinct CDR3 sequences, approximately 18% of them present only once. The CDR3 contains 14 residues. Germline V lookup: CDR1 SNHLY, CDR2 FYNNEI. Trimming cost V 7 bases and J 3 bases, with 14 bases left between them.

This sequence was found in a man aged 18 to 29 with Graves' ophthalmopathy. The sequencing sample was made of blood. V is TRBV2 and J is TRBJ2-3; perhaps TRBD2 as D (6 bases). The CDR3 here is CASMYGGVTDTQYF. DNA for the CDR3: TGTGCCAGCATGTATGGCGGGGTTACAGATACGCAGTATTTT.